Given below is one T cell receptor (beta chain) in context. The antigen is not known. The data are from a study of shared clonotypes between healthy human individuals. None of the donors, who were healthy HIV-negative adults, had recently had acute infections or vaccinations. Produced via immunoSEQ multiplex PCR; TCRdb's table is partial and in-frame only. The table lists some 1 million clones, around 75% of them singletons. The CDR3 has 14 amino acids. Per the germline V gene, CDR1 is SGHRS and CDR2 is YFSETQ. Trimming removed 0 bases from V and 8 bases from J, with 14 bases in between. The study's findings and limits: Genetic and exposure-history diversity was limited by the few donors.

The origin of this receptor is a man aged 18 to 30 in good health. The rearrangement uses TRBV5-1 and TRBJ1-2; D not resolved. The sample comprised memory CD4+ T cells sorted from blood. Subset reported: CD45RA-negative fraction. The CDR3 loop reads CASSLDGVSVGYTF. The CDR3 bases are TGCGCCAGCAGCTTGGACGGTGTCTCCGTGGGCTACACCTTC.